This paragraph covers one T cell receptor beta chain sequence. The input lacks base qualities; no much larger clone sits a single base away. CDR1 SGHRS and CDR2 YFSETQ are derived from the germline V gene. The CDR3 starts with the cysteine, ends with the phenylalanine, and has 18 residues. Only the CDR3 DNA is retained, 54 bases long and in frame from the first base. V lost 0 bases and J lost 0 bases, and the count of bases not matched to a germline gene is 10. Library method: single-cell sequencing. For sequencing, an Illumina MiSeq was employed. Three nested PCRs using multiplexed primers that cover all TRA and TRB V genes were used to amplify paired single-cell TCR-alpha and TCR-beta sequences. The study's own analysis went as follows. Reads were preprocessed with selected pRESTO steps, and V, D, J genes and CDR3 junctions were assigned with IMGT/HighV-QUEST. A single cell was kept only if the cell was a valid singleton with no more than three chains, each backed by 100 or more reads. Clonotypes were defined by identical paired TCR-alpha/beta nucleotide sequences, and cross-patient sharing of only about 0.2% indicated negligible cross-contamination. In samples containing more than 20 cells, repertoire diversity was estimated using a Shannon index corrected for undersampling. Clones were called with MiXCR by TCRdb after fastp trimmed the public reads at Q25, and only in-frame beta chains were retained. Entries that share a CDR3 protein sequence are merged under the most common genes and DNA. These V and J calls rely on TCRdb rather than the paper's analysis. In this sample the table shows fewer than 700 distinct CDR3 sequences, over 40% of which occur a single time. Under 40% of the sample goes to the ten largest clones.

The data were obtained in a study of T cells during gluten challenge in celiac disease (TCRdb year 2017). As for the study more broadly: Paired single-cell TCR sequencing was done for several challenge participants who showed a significant increase in HLA-DQ:gluten tetramer-binding T cells. Blood was collected at baseline, day 6 and day 14 of the challenge, whereas duodenal biopsies were collected at baseline and day 14. On the Illumina MiSeq, single-cell libraries were sequenced paired-end 250 bp and bulk libraries were sequenced paired-end 300 bp. What the research found in general, with its limitations: Clonal expansion rose on day 6, as shown by reduced sample-corrected Shannon diversity of circulating gluten-specific T cells. Gluten-specific T cells in the circulation reached a peak on day 6, and the day-6 repertoire appeared to be made up largely of expanded preexisting memory clonotypes. Across seven or eight patients, roughly 11-44% of single-cell TCR-alpha/beta clonotypes at the latest time point were also found at baseline, with roughly 51-56% being obtained from bulk data.

Blood cells were gated as tetramer-binding CD4+ effector-memory gut-homing T cells defined as CD3+, CD45RA-, CD62L- and integrin beta7+, with lineage markers excluded. A 14-day oral dietary gluten challenge was undertaken by treated celiac disease patients on a gluten-free diet so that recall of gluten-specific T cells could be studied. Cells were sorted on an Aria II cell sorter as single cells, and also in bulk when tetramer-positive cells were relatively numerous. Before staining, peripheral blood mononuclear cells were isolated using Ficoll density gradient centrifugation and then cryopreserved. Thawed cells were stained with a pool of PE-conjugated HLA-DQ:gluten tetramers presenting immunodominant gluten epitopes before sorting of tetramer-binding CD4+ T cells. After staining with HLA-DQ:gluten tetramers, blood samples were enriched using a tetramer-based method.

The rearranged segments are TRBV5-1 and TRBJ2-7, with TRBD1 identical over 9 junction bases. The sample consisted of gluten-specific CD4+ T cells sorted from blood using tetramers, taken at baseline or on day 6, 14 or 28 of gluten challenge (not recorded which). The receptor was isolated from a female donor with celiac disease. The CDR3 protein is CASSLGDPGQGGSYEQYF. Here is the DNA: TGCGCCAGCAGCTTGGGGGATCCGGGACAGGGTGGCTCCTACGAGCAGTACTTC.